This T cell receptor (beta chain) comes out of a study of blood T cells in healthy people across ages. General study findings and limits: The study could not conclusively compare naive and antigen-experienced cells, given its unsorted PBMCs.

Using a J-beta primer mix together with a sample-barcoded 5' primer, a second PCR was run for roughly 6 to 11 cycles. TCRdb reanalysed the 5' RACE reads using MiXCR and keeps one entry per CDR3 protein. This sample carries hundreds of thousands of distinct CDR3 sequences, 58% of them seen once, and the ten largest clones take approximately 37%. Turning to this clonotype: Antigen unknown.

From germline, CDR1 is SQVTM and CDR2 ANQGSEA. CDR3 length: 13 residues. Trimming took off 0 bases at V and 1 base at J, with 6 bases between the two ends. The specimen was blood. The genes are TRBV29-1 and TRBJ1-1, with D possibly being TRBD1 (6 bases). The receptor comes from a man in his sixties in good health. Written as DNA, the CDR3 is TGCAGCGTTGAAGACAGGGGGAACACTGAAGCTTTCTTT. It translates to CSVEDRGNTEAFF.